One sample yielded the 3 T cell receptor beta chains listed below, sequenced in a study of T cell responses to AZD1222 COVID-19 vaccine. Method: immunoSEQ multiplex PCR; TCRdb's copy keeps in-frame clones and lacks some. The repertoire includes 130,000 to 150,000 clones, over 85% of them detected once, and just over 5.5% sits in the top ten. The sample consisted of peripheral blood, taken on day 0 of AZD1222 vaccination. The receptors shown here come from an adult in good health.

This CDR3 reads CASGKRTGQPSGNTIYF. DNA of the CDR3: TGTGCTAGTGGTAAACGGACAGGGCAACCCTCTGGAAACACCATATATTTT. This chain links TRBV12-5 with TRBJ1-3; 8 nucleotides line up with TRBD1. The CDR3 runs to 17 residues. Germline values: CDR1 LGHNT, CDR2 FRNRAP. The V segment lost 5 bases and the J segment 0 bases; nucleotides outside the gene matches: 9.

In this sample, this clone turned up a few times. This sequence joins TRBV9 and TRBJ1-4, with unresolved D. This CDR3 region has 14 residues. Germline CDR1 reads SGDLS; CDR2 reads YYNGEE. V was clipped by 3 bases and J by 5 bases, with 11 bases between them. The CDR3 nucleotides are TGTGCCAGCAGCGCGCCTGGGGTAAATGAAAAACTGTTTTTT. This translates into CASSAPGVNEKLFF.

The chain recombines TRBV11-2 with TRBJ1-2; D uncertain. This CDR3 has 13 amino acids. CDR1 is SGHAT and CDR2 is FQNNGV in the germline V gene. Trimming left V 3 bases short and J 4 bases short, with 9 bases between. In nucleotides, the CDR3 is TGTGCCAGCAGCTTTAACGGGGTCTATGGCTACACCTTC. Amino acid sequence: CASSFNGVYGYTF.